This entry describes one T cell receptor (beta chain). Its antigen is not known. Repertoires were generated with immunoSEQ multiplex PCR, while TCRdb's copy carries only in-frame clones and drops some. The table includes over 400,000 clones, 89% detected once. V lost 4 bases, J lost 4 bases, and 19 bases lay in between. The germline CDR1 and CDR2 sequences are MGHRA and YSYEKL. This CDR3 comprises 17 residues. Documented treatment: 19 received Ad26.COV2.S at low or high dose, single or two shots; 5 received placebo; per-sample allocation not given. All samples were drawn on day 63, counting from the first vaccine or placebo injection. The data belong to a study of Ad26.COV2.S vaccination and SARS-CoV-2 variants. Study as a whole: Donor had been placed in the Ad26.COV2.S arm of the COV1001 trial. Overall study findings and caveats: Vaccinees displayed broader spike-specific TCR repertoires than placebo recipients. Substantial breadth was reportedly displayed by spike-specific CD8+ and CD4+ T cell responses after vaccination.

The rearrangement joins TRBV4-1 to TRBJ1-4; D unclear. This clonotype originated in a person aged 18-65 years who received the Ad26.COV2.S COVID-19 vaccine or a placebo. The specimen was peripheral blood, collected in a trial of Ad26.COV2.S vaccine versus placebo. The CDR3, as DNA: TGCGCCAGCAGCCTCGGGGTTTCGGCAGCGTATAATGAAAAACTGTTTTTT. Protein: CASSLGVSAAYNEKLFF.